This T cell receptor beta chain came from a study of control samples from healthy donors and cancer patients. Germline V CDR1 and CDR2: SNHLY, FYNNEI. J lost 6 bases, V lost 8 bases, and 6 bases had no gene match. CDR3 length equals 13 residues. Sequencing used immunoSEQ multiplex PCR; TCRdb keeps in-frame clones, though not all of them. Among some 150,000 clones, 85% to 95% were seen once, and the ten largest hold about 14%. Sequencing was performed on PBMCs. This TCR was recovered from a man in his sixties with colorectal cancer. The chain employs TRBV2 and TRBJ2-4; 8 nucleotides match TRBD2. The CDR3 here is CASGAGGGNIQYF. DNA for the CDR3: TGTGCCAGCGGGGCGGGGGGAGGAAACATTCAGTACTTC.